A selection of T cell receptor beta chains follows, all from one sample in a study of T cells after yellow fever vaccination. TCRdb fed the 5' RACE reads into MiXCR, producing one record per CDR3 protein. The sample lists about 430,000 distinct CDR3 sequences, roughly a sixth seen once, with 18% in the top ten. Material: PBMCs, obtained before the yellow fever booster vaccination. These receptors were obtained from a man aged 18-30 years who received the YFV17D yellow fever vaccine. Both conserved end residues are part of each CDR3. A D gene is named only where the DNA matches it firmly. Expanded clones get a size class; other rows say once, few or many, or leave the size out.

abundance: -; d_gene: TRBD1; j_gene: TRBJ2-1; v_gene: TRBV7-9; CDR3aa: CASSFVGTGGLEQFF; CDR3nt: TGTGCCAGCAGCTTCGTGGGGACAGGGGGCCTTGAGCAGTTCTTC
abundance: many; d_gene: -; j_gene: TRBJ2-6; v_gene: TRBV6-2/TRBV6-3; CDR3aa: CASLPRVGANVLTF; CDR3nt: TGTGCCAGCCTCCCGAGGGTCGGGGCCAACGTCCTGACTTTC
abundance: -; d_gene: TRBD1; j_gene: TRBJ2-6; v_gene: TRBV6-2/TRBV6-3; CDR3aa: CASRGTVSGANVLTF; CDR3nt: TGTGCCAGCAGGGGGACAGTCTCTGGGGCCAACGTCCTGACTTTC
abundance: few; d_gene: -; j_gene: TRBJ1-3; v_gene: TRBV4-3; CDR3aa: CASSPEISGNTIYF; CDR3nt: TGCGCCAGCAGCCCCGAGATTTCTGGAAACACCATATATTTT
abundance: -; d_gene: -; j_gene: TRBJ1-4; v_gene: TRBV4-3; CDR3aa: CASSQDGNMGVDEKLFF; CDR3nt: TGCGCCAGCAGCCAAGACGGGAACATGGGAGTCGATGAAAAACTGTTTTTT
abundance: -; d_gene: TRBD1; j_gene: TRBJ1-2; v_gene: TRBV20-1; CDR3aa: CSAMGQGIWNYGYTF; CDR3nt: TGCAGTGCCATGGGACAGGGAATTTGGAACTATGGCTACACCTTC
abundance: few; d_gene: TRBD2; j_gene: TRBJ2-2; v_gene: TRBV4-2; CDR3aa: CASSPRVAGNTGELFF; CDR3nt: TGTGCCAGCAGCCCCCGGGTAGCGGGGAACACCGGGGAGCTGTTTTTT
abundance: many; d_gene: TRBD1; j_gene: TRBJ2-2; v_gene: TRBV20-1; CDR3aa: CSATGQGTTGELFF; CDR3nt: TGCAGTGCAACCGGACAGGGGACCACCGGGGAGCTGTTTTTT
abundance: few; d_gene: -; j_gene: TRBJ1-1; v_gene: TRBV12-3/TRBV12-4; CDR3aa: CASSPLGYTEAFF; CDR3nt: TGTGCCAGCAGTCCCCTAGGGTACACTGAAGCTTTCTTT
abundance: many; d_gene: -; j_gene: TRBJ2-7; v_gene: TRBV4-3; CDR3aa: CASSQEWRYSEQYF; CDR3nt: TGCGCCAGCAGCCAAGAATGGAGGTACAGCGAGCAGTACTTC
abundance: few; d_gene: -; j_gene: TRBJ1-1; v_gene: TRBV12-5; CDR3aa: CASGLSGTEAFF; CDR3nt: TGTGCTAGTGGTTTGAGTGGTACTGAAGCTTTCTTT
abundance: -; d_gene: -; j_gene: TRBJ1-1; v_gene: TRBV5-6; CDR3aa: CASSLDRRANTEAFF; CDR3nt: TGTGCCAGCAGCTTGGACCGTCGAGCGAACACTGAAGCTTTCTTT
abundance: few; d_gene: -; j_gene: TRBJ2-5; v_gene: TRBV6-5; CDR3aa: CASSRWGSGLETQYF; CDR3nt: TGTGCCAGCAGTCGCTGGGGGTCTGGGTTGGAGACCCAGTACTTC